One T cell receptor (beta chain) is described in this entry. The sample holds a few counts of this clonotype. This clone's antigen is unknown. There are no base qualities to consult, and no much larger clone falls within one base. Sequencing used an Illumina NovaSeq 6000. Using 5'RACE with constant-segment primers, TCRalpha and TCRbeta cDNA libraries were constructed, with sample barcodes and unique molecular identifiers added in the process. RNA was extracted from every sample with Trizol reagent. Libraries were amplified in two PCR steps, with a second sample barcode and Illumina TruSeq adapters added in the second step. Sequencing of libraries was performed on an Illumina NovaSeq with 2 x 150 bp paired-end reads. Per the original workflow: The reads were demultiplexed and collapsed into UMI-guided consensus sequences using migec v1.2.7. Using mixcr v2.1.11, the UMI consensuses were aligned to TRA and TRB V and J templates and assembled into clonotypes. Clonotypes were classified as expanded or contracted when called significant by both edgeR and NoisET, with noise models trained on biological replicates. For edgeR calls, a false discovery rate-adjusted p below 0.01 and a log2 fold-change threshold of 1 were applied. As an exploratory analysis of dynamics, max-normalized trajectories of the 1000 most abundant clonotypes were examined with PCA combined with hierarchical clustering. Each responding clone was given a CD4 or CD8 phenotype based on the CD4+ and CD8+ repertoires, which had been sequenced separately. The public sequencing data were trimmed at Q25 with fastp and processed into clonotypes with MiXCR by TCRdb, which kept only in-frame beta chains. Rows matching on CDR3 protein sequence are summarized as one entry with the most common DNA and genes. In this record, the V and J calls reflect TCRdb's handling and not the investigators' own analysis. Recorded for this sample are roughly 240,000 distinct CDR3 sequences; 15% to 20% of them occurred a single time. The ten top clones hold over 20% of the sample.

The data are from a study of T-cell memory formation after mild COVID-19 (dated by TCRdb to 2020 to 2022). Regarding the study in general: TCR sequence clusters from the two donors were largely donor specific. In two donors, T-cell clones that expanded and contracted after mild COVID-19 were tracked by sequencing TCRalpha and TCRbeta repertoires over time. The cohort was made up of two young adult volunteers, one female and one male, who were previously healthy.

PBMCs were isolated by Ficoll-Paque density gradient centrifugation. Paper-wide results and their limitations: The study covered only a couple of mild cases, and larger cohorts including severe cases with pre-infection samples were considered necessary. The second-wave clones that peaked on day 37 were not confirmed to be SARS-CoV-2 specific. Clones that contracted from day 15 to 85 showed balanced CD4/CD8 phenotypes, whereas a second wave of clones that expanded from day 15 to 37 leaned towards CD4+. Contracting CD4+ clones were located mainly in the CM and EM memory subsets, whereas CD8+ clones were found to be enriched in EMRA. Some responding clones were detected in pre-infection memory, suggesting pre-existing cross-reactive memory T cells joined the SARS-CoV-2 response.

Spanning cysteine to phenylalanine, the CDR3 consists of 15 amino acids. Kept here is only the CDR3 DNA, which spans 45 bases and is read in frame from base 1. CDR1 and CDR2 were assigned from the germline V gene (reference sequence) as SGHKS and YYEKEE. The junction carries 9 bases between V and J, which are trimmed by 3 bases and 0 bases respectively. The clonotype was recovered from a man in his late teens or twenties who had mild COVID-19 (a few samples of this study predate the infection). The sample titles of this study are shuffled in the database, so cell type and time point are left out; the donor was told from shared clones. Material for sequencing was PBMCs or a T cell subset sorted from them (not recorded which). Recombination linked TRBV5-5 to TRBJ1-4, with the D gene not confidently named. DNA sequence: TGTGCCAGCAGCTACCTGGGAGCAACTAATGAAAAACTGTTTTTT. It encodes CASSYLGATNEKLFF. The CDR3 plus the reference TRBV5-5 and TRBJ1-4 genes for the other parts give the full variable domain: DAGVTQSPTHLIKTRGQQVTLRCSPISGHKSVSWYQQVLGQGPQFIFQYYEKEERGRGNFPDRFSARQFPNYSSELNVNALLLGDSALYLCASSYLGATNEKLFFGSGTQLSVL.